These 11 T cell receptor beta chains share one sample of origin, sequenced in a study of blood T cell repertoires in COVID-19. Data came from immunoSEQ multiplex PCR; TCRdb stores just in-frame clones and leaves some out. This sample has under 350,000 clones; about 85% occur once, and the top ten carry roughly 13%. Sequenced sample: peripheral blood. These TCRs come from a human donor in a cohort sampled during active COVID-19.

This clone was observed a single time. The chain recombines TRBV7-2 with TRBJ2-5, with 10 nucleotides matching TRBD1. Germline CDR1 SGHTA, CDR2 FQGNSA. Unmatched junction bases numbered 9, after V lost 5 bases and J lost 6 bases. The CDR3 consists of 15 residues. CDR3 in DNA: TGTGCCAGCAGCCTAAGTCCGGGACAGGGGAAGACCCAGTACTTC. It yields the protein CASSLSPGQGKTQYF. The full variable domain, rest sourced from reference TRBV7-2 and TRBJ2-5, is GAGVSQSPSNKVTEKGKDVELRCDPISGHTALYWYRQSLGQGLEFLIYFQGNSAPDKSGLPSDRFSAERTGGSVSTLTIQRTQQEDSAVYLCASSLSPGQGKTQYFGPGTRLLVL.

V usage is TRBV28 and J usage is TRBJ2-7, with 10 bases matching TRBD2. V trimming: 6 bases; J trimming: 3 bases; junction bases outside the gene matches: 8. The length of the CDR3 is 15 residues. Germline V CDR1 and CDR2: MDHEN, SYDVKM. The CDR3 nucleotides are TGTGCCAGCAGCCCTCTACTAGCGGGATACTACGAGCAGTACTTC. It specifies CASSPLLAGYYEQYF.

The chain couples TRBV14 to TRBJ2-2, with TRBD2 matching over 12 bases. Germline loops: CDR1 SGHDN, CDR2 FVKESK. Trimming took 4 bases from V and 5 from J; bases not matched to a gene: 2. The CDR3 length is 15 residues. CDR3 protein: CASSRGLAGTGELFF. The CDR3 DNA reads TGTGCCAGCAGCCGGGGACTAGCGGGTACCGGGGAGCTGTTTTTT.

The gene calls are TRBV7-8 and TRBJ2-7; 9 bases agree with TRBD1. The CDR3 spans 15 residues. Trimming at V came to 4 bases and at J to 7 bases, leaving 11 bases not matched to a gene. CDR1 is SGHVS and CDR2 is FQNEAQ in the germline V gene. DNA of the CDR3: TGTGCCAGCAGCTCGGACAGGGGTCCCAGCGCGGAGCAGTACTTC. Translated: CASSSDRGPSAEQYF.

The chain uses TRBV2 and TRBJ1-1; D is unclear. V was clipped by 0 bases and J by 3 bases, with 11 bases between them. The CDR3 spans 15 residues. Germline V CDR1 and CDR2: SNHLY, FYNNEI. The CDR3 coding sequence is TGTGCCAGCAGTGAAGCGCGAAAGATACACACTGAAGCTTTCTTT. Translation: CASSEARKIHTEAFF.

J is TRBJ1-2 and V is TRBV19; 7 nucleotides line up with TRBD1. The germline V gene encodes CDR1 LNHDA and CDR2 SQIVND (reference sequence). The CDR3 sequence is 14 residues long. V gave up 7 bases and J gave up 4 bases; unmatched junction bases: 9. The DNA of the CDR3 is TGTGCCAGTAACTGGGGCAAGGGGGCCTATGGCTACACCTTC. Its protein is CASNWGKGAYGYTF. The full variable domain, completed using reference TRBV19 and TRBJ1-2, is DGGITQSPKYLFRKEGQNVTLSCEQNLNHDAMYWYRQDPGQGLRLIYYSQIVNDFQKGDIAEGYSVSREKKESFPLTVTSAQKNPTAFYLCASNWGKGAYGYTFGSGTRLTVV.

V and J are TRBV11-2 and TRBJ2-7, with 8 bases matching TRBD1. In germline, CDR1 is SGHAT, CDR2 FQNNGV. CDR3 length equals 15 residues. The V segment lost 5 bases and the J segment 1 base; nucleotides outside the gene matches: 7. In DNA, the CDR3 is TGTGCCAGCAGCCCCCAGGGACAGGTATCCTACGAGCAGTACTTC. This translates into CASSPQGQVSYEQYF.

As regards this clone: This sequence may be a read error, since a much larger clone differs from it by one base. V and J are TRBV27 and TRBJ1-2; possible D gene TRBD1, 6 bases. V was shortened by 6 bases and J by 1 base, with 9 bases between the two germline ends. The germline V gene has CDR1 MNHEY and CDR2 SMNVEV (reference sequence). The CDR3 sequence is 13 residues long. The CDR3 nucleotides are TGTGCCAGCAGCCTGGACAGTAACTATGGCTACACCTTC. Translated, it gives CASSLDSNYGYTF.

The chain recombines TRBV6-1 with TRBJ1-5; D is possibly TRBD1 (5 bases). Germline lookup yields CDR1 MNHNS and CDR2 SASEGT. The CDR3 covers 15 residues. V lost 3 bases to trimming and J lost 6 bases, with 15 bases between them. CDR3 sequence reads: CASSDGAGISQPQHF. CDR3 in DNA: TGTGCCAGCAGTGACGGTGCAGGGATATCTCAGCCCCAGCATTTT.

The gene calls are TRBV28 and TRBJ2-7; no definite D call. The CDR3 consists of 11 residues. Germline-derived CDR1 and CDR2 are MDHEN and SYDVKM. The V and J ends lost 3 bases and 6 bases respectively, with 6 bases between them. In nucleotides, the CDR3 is TGTGCCAGCAGTTTTTGGGCCGAGCAGTACTTC. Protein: CASSFWAEQYF.

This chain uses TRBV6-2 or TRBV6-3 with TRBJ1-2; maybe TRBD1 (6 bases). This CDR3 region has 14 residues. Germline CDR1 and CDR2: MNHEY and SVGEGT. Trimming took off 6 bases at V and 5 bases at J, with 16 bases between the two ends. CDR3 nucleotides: TGTGCCAGCAGCTCGATTACAGGGATTTATGGCTACACCTTC. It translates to CASSSITGIYGYTF.